Described below is a single TCR beta chain sequence and its context. Its antigen is unknown. Primers: 60 Vbeta forward and 13 Jbeta reverse. The data were produced by immunoSEQ multiplex PCR, yet TCRdb's version contains in-frame clones alone and is incomplete. The table shows roughly 150,000 clones, with around 80% occurring only once. The data belong to a study of cytomegalovirus exposure and HLA in healthy donors. Unrecorded immune exposure was likely among donors, who were nominally healthy when sampled. V lost 2 bases to trimming and J lost 0 bases, with 11 bases between them. The CDR3 is 16 amino acids. Germline values: CDR1 MNHEY, CDR2 SMNVEV (reference sequence). Findings of the study overall: In a later analysis, parvovirus B19, influenza, CMV and Epstein-Barr virus appeared linked to several top co-occurrence clusters. V- and J-gene trimming in TCR beta was tied to a missense DCLRE1C variant by an analysis performed later. The number of N-insertions in an Asian-associated ancestry cluster was reportedly below the 666-donor mean in a later analysis.

The sample consisted of PBMCs. The TCR was taken from a male donor in good health and CMV-seronegative. The chain employs TRBV27 and TRBJ1-5; D gene ambiguous. The CDR3 bases are TGTGCCAGCAGTTTAGGTGCGGGGAATAGCAATCAGCCCCAGCATTTT. Translated: CASSLGAGNSNQPQHF.